Presented here are 12 T cell receptor beta chains from one specimen sequenced in a study of blood T cell repertoires in COVID-19. Profiling relied on immunoSEQ multiplex PCR, and the TCRdb table lists in-frame clones only, not all of them. The sample shows about 140,000 clones, under 80% of them seen only once. What was sequenced was peripheral blood. The source of these receptors is an elderly man with acute or convalescent COVID-19.

This rearrangement joins TRBV24-1 to TRBJ2-7, with D hard to call. The CDR3 is made up of 11 amino acids. From germline, CDR1 is KGHDR and CDR2 SFDVKD. V dropped 9 bases and J dropped 3 bases, with 8 bases sitting between them. CDR3 sequence reads: CATSENYEQYF. The CDR3 coding sequence is TGTGCCACCTCGGAGAACTACGAGCAGTACTTC.

V usage is TRBV15 and J usage is TRBJ1-1, with 7 bases fitting TRBD1. In germline, CDR1 is LNHNV, CDR2 YYDKDF (reference sequence). J was trimmed by 1 base and V by 3 bases; bases with no gene match: 5. The CDR3 spans 15 residues. CDR3 DNA: TGTGCCACCAGCAGGGCTGGGACAGCGAACACTGAAGCTTTCTTT. Amino acids: CATSRAGTANTEAFF. The whole variable domain, remainder taken from reference TRBV15 and TRBJ1-1, is DAMVIQNPRYQVTQFGKPVTLSCSQTLNHNVMYWYQQKSSQAPKLLFHYYDKDFNNEADTPDNFQSRRPNTSFCFLDIRSPGLGDTAMYLCATSRAGTANTEAFFGQGTRLTVV.

This rearrangement joins TRBV20-1 to TRBJ2-1; D is unresolved. The CDR3 runs to 11 residues. Germline CDR1 reads DFQATT; CDR2 reads SNEGSKA (reference sequence). V lost 0 bases and J lost 8, with 5 bases in between. In nucleotides, the CDR3 is TGCAGTGCTAGAGACCCCTATGAGCAGTTCTTC. This gives the protein CSARDPYEQFF.

V usage is TRBV30 and J usage is TRBJ2-1; 8 bases line up with TRBD1. This CDR3 contains 12 residues. The junction had 1 base not matched to a gene; V was cut back by 0 bases and J by 9 bases. CDR1 and CDR2 from the germline V gene are GTSNPN and SVGIG (reference sequence). The CDR3 loop is CAWSVQGGEQFF. Written as DNA, the CDR3 is TGTGCCTGGAGTGTACAGGGGGGTGAGCAGTTCTTC.

This clone was recorded once. The chain recombines TRBV7-8 with TRBJ1-5, with 7 bases that match TRBD1. V trimming: 2 bases; J trimming: 7 bases; junction bases outside the gene matches: 5. Germline lookup yields CDR1 SGHVS and CDR2 FQNEAQ. The CDR3 contains 14 residues. Here the CDR3 DNA reads TGTGCCAGCAGCTTAACAGGGGTAGGCCAGCCCCAGCATTTT. Amino acid sequence: CASSLTGVGQPQHF. The complete variable domain, with remaining parts taken from reference TRBV7-8 and TRBJ1-5, reads GAGVSQSPRYKVAKRGQDVALRCDPISGHVSLFWYQQALGQGPEFLTYFQNEAQLDKSGLPSDRFFAERPEGSVSTLKIQRTQQEDSAVYLCASSLTGVGQPQHFGDGTRLSIL.

The table lists this clone with a few counts. The gene calls are TRBV4-3 and TRBJ2-5, with 7 bases fitting TRBD1. This CDR3 comprises 14 residues. The trim removed 3 bases at V and 0 bases at J, leaving 1 base unmatched. Per the germline V gene, CDR1 is LGHNA and CDR2 is YSLEER. CDR3 protein: CASSQDRYQETQYF. DNA for the CDR3: TGCGCCAGCAGCCAGGACAGGTACCAAGAGACCCAGTACTTC.

This clone has a handful of counts. V is TRBV15 and J is TRBJ2-7; no clear D. From germline, CDR1 is LNHNV and CDR2 YYDKDF (reference sequence). This CDR3 region has 14 residues. Between the trimmed V and J ends, which lost 1 base and 1 base, there was a span of 8 bases. In DNA form, the CDR3 reads TGTGCCACCAGCAGAGGAGGTCAGTCCTACGAGCAGTACTTC. It translates to CATSRGGQSYEQYF.

This clone was seen just once. The CDR3 sequence is CASSITSGGPSSYNEQFF. In DNA form, the CDR3 reads TGTGCCAGTAGTATAACTAGCGGGGGGCCGAGCTCCTACAATGAGCAGTTCTTC. The chain is built from TRBV19 and TRBJ2-1; TRBD2 agrees at 12 bases. The junction had 5 bases not matched to a gene; V was cut back by 2 bases and J by 0 bases. Germline loops: CDR1 LNHDA, CDR2 SQIVND (reference sequence). This CDR3 contains 18 residues.

This rearrangement joins TRBV12-3 or TRBV12-4 to TRBJ2-7; the D is unclear. The V end was cut by 6 bases, the J end by 5 bases, with 14 bases between. There are 13 residues in the CDR3. The CDR3 coding sequence is TGTGCCAGCAGAAACAGTTTTCTGAACGAGCAGTACTTC. This encodes CASRNSFLNEQYF.

This clone was counted only a few times. The rearrangement links TRBV6-5 to TRBJ1-6; 7 nucleotides agree with TRBD1. The CDR3 consists of 14 residues. Germline assignment: CDR1 MNHEY and CDR2 SVGAGI. Trimming removed 6 bases from V and 6 bases from J; junction bases left unmatched: 5. The CDR3 nucleotides are TGTGCCAGCAGGCCCGGGACAGTTAATTCACCCCTCCACTTT. Its translation: CASRPGTVNSPLHF.

This chain's CDR3 is CASSPRGAGELFF. Here the CDR3 DNA reads TGTGCCAGCAGCCCGCGGGGGGCCGGGGAGCTGTTTTTT. V usage is TRBV4-2 and J usage is TRBJ2-2; 8 bases line up with TRBD2. Trimming cost V 4 bases and J 6 bases; bases outside gene matches: 1. This CDR3 is 13 amino acids long. Looked up from germline, CDR1 is LGHNA and CDR2 is YNFKEQ.

The J gene is TRBJ1-2, the V gene TRBV10-3; possible D gene TRBD1, 6 bases. Looked up from germline, CDR1 is ENHRY and CDR2 is SYGVKD. Trimming left V 10 bases short and J 1 base short, with 16 bases between. The CDR3 is 14 residues long. The CDR3, as DNA: TGTGCCAAGCTACAGGGAGCCGTTAACTATGGCTACACCTTC. It encodes CAKLQGAVNYGYTF.